The 32 T cell receptor beta chains reported below all come from one sample, sequenced in a study of blood T cell repertoires in COVID-19. Profiled with immunoSEQ multiplex PCR; TCRdb holds only in-frame clones, not every one. The sample has under 300,000 clones, about four fifths seen once. The specimen was peripheral blood. These receptors all come from a woman under 30 with acute or convalescent COVID-19.

The rearrangement joins TRBV9 to TRBJ2-5, with TRBD2 identical over 8 bases. This CDR3 comprises 17 residues. Germline CDR1 is SGDLS and CDR2 is YYNGEE. Germline trimming cut 0 bases from V and 4 bases from J; bases unmatched to any gene: 11. The CDR3 reads CASSVEGRREVRETQYF. CDR3 nucleotide sequence: TGTGCCAGCAGCGTAGAGGGACGGCGGGAGGTGAGAGAGACCCAGTACTTC.

Here the CDR3 DNA reads TGCGCCAGCAGCTTTGGGGGGTCCTCCTACAATGAGCAGTTCTTC. As protein: CASSFGGSSYNEQFF. The V gene is TRBV5-1, the J gene TRBJ2-1; the D gene is possibly TRBD2 (6 bases). The CDR3 spans 15 residues. Germline CDR1 and CDR2: SGHRS and YFSETQ. V was shortened by 2 bases and J by 0 bases, with 9 bases between the two germline ends.

V gene TRBV12-3 or TRBV12-4 combines with J gene TRBJ1-6; a possible D gene is TRBD1 (5 bases). V lost 5 bases, J lost 7 bases, and 9 bases lay in between. This CDR3 comprises 13 residues. The DNA of the CDR3 is TGTGCCAGCAGTGTCCGGGGGAATTCACCCCTCCACTTT. It translates to CASSVRGNSPLHF.

V usage is TRBV7-9 and J usage is TRBJ1-3, with D maybe TRBD1 (5 bases). The ends were cut back, 4 bases at V and 0 bases at J, with 13 bases in the middle. Germline V gives CDR1 SEHNR, CDR2 FQNEAQ (reference sequence). The CDR3 runs to 16 residues. Here the CDR3 DNA reads TGTGCCAGCAGCTCTTTCAGGGAGGACTCTGGAAACACCATATATTTT. Translated: CASSSFREDSGNTIYF.

This clone appeared many times. The chain has TRBV19 and TRBJ2-1; 7 nucleotides line up with TRBD2. The V and J ends lost 0 bases and 9 bases, in that order; junction bases with no gene match: 8. This CDR3 has 15 residues. Germline loops: CDR1 LNHDA, CDR2 SQIVND (reference sequence). The CDR3 here is CASSIDRSGRAEQFF. The CDR3 DNA reads as TGTGCCAGTAGTATAGATCGGTCAGGGAGGGCTGAGCAGTTCTTC. The full variable domain, in which reference TRBV19 and TRBJ2-1 provide the parts outside the CDR3, is DGGITQSPKYLFRKEGQNVTLSCEQNLNHDAMYWYRQDPGQGLRLIYYSQIVNDFQKGDIAEGYSVSREKKESFPLTVTSAQKNPTAFYLCASSIDRSGRAEQFFGPGTRLTVL.

This clone was recorded at least ten times. The chain joins TRBV7-9 to TRBJ1-1; a possible D gene is TRBD1 (5 bases). The CDR3 runs to 15 residues. Germline V CDR1 and CDR2: SEHNR, FQNEAQ (reference sequence). V gave up 1 base and J gave up 0 bases, with 9 bases separating them. CDR3 loop: CASSLVGGLNTEAFF. The CDR3, as DNA: TGTGCCAGCAGCTTAGTGGGGGGGTTGAACACTGAAGCTTTCTTT.

This clone was seen only a few times. The V gene is TRBV28, the J gene TRBJ1-6; TRBD1 is a possible D gene (5 bases). Trimming stripped 4 bases from V and 15 bases from J, with 10 bases between. From germline, CDR1 is MDHEN and CDR2 SYDVKM. CDR3 length: 11 amino acids. The CDR3 DNA is TGTGCCAGCAGTTCACAGGTTAACCTCCACTTT. Translated: CASSSQVNLHF. The complete variable domain, with remaining parts taken from reference TRBV28 and TRBJ1-6, reads DVKVTQSSRYLVKRTGEKVFLECVQDMDHENMFWYRQDPGLGLRLIYFSYDVKMKEKGDIPEGYSVSREKKERFSLILESASTNQTSMYLCASSSQVNLHFGNGTRLTVT.

The J gene is TRBJ1-6, the V gene TRBV29-1; D is uncertain. Germline V gene lookup returns CDR1 SQVTM and CDR2 ANQGSEA. The CDR3 totals 14 residues. V was cut by 4 bases and J by 1 base, with 8 bases left in between. CDR3 loop: CSVGEGSYNSPLHF. The CDR3 DNA follows: TGCAGCGTTGGGGAGGGTTCCTATAATTCACCCCTCCACTTT.

Comment on this clone: The same CDR3 arises from other DNA sequences in this sample as well. This chain connects TRBV10-3 to TRBJ2-7; D unresolved. Germline CDR1 ENHRY, CDR2 SYGVKD. This CDR3 has 13 residues. Trimming pared 6 bases from V and 0 bases from J, leaving 9 bases between. The CDR3 loop is CAISDFSSYEQYF. CDR3 coding DNA: TGTGCCATCAGCGATTTCAGCTCCTACGAGCAGTACTTC.

This clone was observed a single time. V is TRBV13 and J is TRBJ1-1; possible D gene TRBD1, 5 bases. V lost 8 bases and J lost 0, with 13 bases in between. The CDR3 covers 14 residues. CDR1 is PRHDT and CDR2 is FYEKMQ in the germline V gene (reference sequence). The CDR3 sequence is CASVTALLNTEAFF. The CDR3, as DNA: TGTGCCAGCGTGACAGCTTTACTGAACACTGAAGCTTTCTTT.

A single count supports this clone. The chain links TRBV28 to TRBJ2-7; the match to TRBD2 covers 11 bases. V lost 2 bases, J lost 5 bases, and 8 bases stayed unmatched. Germline loops: CDR1 MDHEN, CDR2 SYDVKM. This CDR3 contains 16 residues. This CDR3 is CASSLLTSGSSNEQYF. The CDR3 DNA is TGTGCCAGCAGTTTACTAACTAGCGGGAGTTCAAACGAGCAGTACTTC.

The gene calls are TRBV11-2 and TRBJ1-1, with D uncertain. The ends were cut back, 2 bases at V and 7 bases at J, with 8 bases in the middle. Germline assignment: CDR1 SGHAT and CDR2 FQNNGV. This CDR3 spans 12 amino acids. The CDR3 sequence: CASSLYTDEAFF. CDR3 sequence (DNA): TGTGCCAGCAGCTTATACACAGATGAAGCTTTCTTT.

This rearrangement joins TRBV6-2 or TRBV6-3 to TRBJ2-7; 10 bases are a match to TRBD2. The V and J ends lost 5 bases and 2 bases, in that order; junction bases with no gene match: 6. Germline loops: CDR1 MNHEY, CDR2 SVGEGT. The CDR3 has 15 residues. Written as DNA, the CDR3 is TGTGCCAGCAGTAGGACTAGCGGACTACCCTACGAGCAGTACTTC. Translated: CASSRTSGLPYEQYF.

This chain connects TRBV6-2 or TRBV6-3 to TRBJ1-4; 7 bases are shared with TRBD1. CDR1 MNHEY and CDR2 SVGEGT come from the germline V gene. The V gene end was trimmed by 2 bases and the J gene end by 6 bases; junction bases not matched to a gene: 9. The CDR3 is made up of 16 amino acids. The CDR3 is CASSYGAPQGDEKLFF. The CDR3 coding sequence is TGTGCCAGCAGTTACGGAGCTCCTCAGGGGGATGAAAAACTGTTTTTT.

The chain employs TRBV20-1 and TRBJ2-7; 8 bases match TRBD2. CDR1 and CDR2 (germline): DFQATT, SNEGSKA (reference sequence). The CDR3 is 14 amino acids. J was trimmed by 2 bases and V by 3 bases; bases with no gene match: 6. Here the CDR3 DNA reads TGCAGTGCTAGTCAACCAGCGGGAGCCTACGAGCAGTACTTC. Translated, it gives CSASQPAGAYEQYF.

The rearrangement joins TRBV7-2 to TRBJ2-1; perhaps TRBD1 as D (5 bases). The CDR3 has 11 residues. With 6 bases removed from V and 7 bases from J, the gap between germline ends came to 7 bases. The germline CDR1 and CDR2 sequences are SGHTA and FQGNSA. The CDR3 protein is CASRQVNEQFF. For the CDR3, the DNA is TGTGCCAGCAGACAGGTGAATGAGCAGTTCTTC.

This clone was seen a few times. This chain connects TRBV6-1 to TRBJ1-1, with D unclear. This CDR3 contains 14 residues. The germline V gene encodes CDR1 MNHNS and CDR2 SASEGT. V was cut by 1 base and J by 3 bases, with 9 bases left in between. CDR3 sequence reads: CASSEVGGYTEAFF. As DNA, the CDR3 is TGTGCCAGCAGTGAAGTTGGAGGGTACACTGAAGCTTTCTTT.

Notes on this clone: This same CDR3 is encoded by further DNA sequences in the sample. The chain recombines TRBV30 with TRBJ1-5, with D unresolved. CDR1 GTSNPN and CDR2 SVGIG come from the germline V gene (reference sequence). CDR3 length: 13 residues. The V and J ends lost 5 bases and 1 base respectively, with 9 bases between them. In DNA, the CDR3 is TGTGCCTGGTCCAGACAAAGCAATCAGCCCCAGCATTTT. It specifies CAWSRQSNQPQHF.

V is TRBV30 and J is TRBJ2-3, with D possibly being TRBD2 (6 bases). The CDR3 spans 14 residues. Germline values: CDR1 GTSNPN, CDR2 SVGIG (reference sequence). V lost 3 bases, J lost 0 bases, and 10 bases lay in between. DNA of the CDR3: TGTGCCTGGAGGCCCAGCGGGAGCACAGATACGCAGTATTTT. Translation gives CAWRPSGSTDTQYF.

This chain uses TRBV6-5 with TRBJ2-7, with D perhaps TRBD1 (6 bases). Between the trimmed V and J ends, which lost 5 bases and 1 base, there was a span of 12 bases. Germline V gene data show CDR1 as MNHEY and CDR2 as SVGAGI. This CDR3 spans 14 amino acids. The chain's CDR3 is CASSTPGQSYEQYF. The CDR3 nucleotides are TGTGCCAGCAGTACCCCGGGACAATCCTACGAGCAGTACTTC.

The gene calls are TRBV30 and TRBJ2-2, with D unresolved. Germline lookup yields CDR1 GTSNPN and CDR2 SVGIG (reference sequence). With 3 bases removed from V and 2 bases from J, the gap between germline ends came to 7 bases. This CDR3 comprises 13 residues. DNA for the CDR3: TGTGCCTGGAGAGCCCTTAACACCGGGGAGCTGTTTTTT. Its translation is CAWRALNTGELFF.

This chain links TRBV28 with TRBJ2-7; unclear D gene. V lost 4 bases to trimming and J lost 7 bases, with 8 bases between them. There are 11 residues in the CDR3. Germline V CDR1 and CDR2: MDHEN, SYDVKM. The CDR3, as DNA: TGTGCCAGCAGTTCCCCTCGGGAGCAGTACTTC. Protein product: CASSSPREQYF.

The chain couples TRBV5-1 to TRBJ2-5; 7 nucleotides agree with TRBD1. V lost 3 bases, J lost 5 bases, and 7 bases stayed unmatched. The CDR3 contains 14 residues. The germline V gene encodes CDR1 SGHRS and CDR2 YFSETQ. CDR3 nucleotide sequence: TGCGCCAGCAGCTGGGGGACAGTCCGGGAGACCCAGTACTTC. It is translated as CASSWGTVRETQYF.

The DNA of the CDR3 is TGTGCTAGTGGTTTCGGACAGGAAGCACATAGCAATCAGCCCCAGCATTTT. This gives the protein CASGFGQEAHSNQPQHF. The chain couples TRBV12-5 to TRBJ1-5; 7 bases are shared with TRBD1. Germline V gene sequence: CDR1 LGHNT, CDR2 FRNRAP. The CDR3 runs to 17 residues. Trimming took 3 bases from V and 0 from J; bases not matched to a gene: 8.

The chain uses TRBV10-3 and TRBJ2-7; 7 bases agree with TRBD2. V trimming: 8 bases; J trimming: 0 bases; junction bases outside the gene matches: 10. CDR1 and CDR2 (germline): ENHRY, SYGVKD. The CDR3 sequence is 15 residues long. CDR3 residues: CAIGSSGLSSYEQYF. DNA for the CDR3: TGTGCCATCGGGTCTAGCGGCCTCAGCTCCTACGAGCAGTACTTC.

This clone was observed once. This chain joins TRBV7-9 and TRBJ2-1; 8 nucleotides align to TRBD2. The V gene end was trimmed by 1 base and the J gene end by 5 bases; junction bases not matched to a gene: 13. CDR1 and CDR2 from the germline V gene are SEHNR and FQNEAQ (reference sequence). This CDR3 has 18 residues. Here the CDR3 DNA reads TGTGCCAGCAGCTTAGACCCCATAACTAGCGGACTAGACAATGAGCAGTTCTTC. This gives the protein CASSLDPITSGLDNEQFF. The whole variable domain, filled in from reference TRBV7-9 and TRBJ2-1, reads DTGVSQNPRHKITKRGQNVTFRCDPISEHNRLYWYRQTLGQGPEFLTYFQNEAQLEKSRLLSDRFSAERPKGSFSTLEIQRTEQGDSAMYLCASSLDPITSGLDNEQFFGPGTRLTVL.

The V call is TRBV10-1, the J call TRBJ2-3; the D gene is possibly TRBD2 (6 bases). The CDR3 runs to 15 residues. Per germline, CDR1 WNHNN and CDR2 SYGVQD (reference sequence). The ends were cut back, 4 bases at V and 2 bases at J, with 13 bases in the middle. CDR3 region: CASSALRGNTDTQYF. CDR3 DNA: TGCGCCAGCAGTGCCCTTCGCGGGAACACAGATACGCAGTATTTT.

The chain is built from TRBV27 and TRBJ2-1; TRBD2 is a possible D gene (5 bases). Trimming pared 3 bases from V and 8 bases from J, leaving 17 bases between. Germline values: CDR1 MNHEY, CDR2 SMNVEV (reference sequence). There are 15 residues in the CDR3. The CDR3 nucleotides read TGTGCCAGCAGTTTTTCGTGGGTGGGAGTGGATGAGCAGTTCTTC. This sequence encodes CASSFSWVGVDEQFF.

The chain carries TRBV20-1 and TRBJ2-5; 7 bases are shared with TRBD2. CDR3 size: 14 residues. CDR1 and CDR2 from the germline V gene are DFQATT and SNEGSKA (reference sequence). The V and J ends lost 3 bases and 8 bases, in that order; junction bases with no gene match: 12. The CDR3 nucleotides read TGCAGTGCTAGTAGACGGGGGGTCCCGGGAACCCAGTACTTC. Its translation is CSASRRGVPGTQYF.

V gene TRBV7-9 combines with J gene TRBJ2-6, with D hard to call. The V gene's germline CDR1 is SEHNR and CDR2 FQNEAQ (reference sequence). The CDR3 has 13 residues. The V and J ends lost 5 bases and 4 bases respectively, with 6 bases between them. The CDR3 region is CASSPLGANVLTF. CDR3 nucleotide sequence: TGTGCCAGCAGCCCCCTAGGGGCCAACGTCCTGACTTTC.

The CDR3: CASSITGDGGYGYTF. CDR3 sequence (DNA): TGTGCCAGCTCAATTACAGGGGACGGTGGCTATGGCTACACCTTC. This rearrangement joins TRBV18 to TRBJ1-2; 7 nucleotides agree with TRBD1. From germline, CDR1 is KGHSH and CDR2 LQKENI. The V and J ends lost 5 bases and 4 bases, in that order; junction bases with no gene match: 10. The CDR3 totals 15 residues. Full variable domain (remainder filled in from reference TRBV18 and TRBJ1-2): NAGVMQNPRHLVRRRGQEARLRCSPMKGHSHVYWYRQLPEEGLKFMVYLQKENIIDESGMPKERFSAEFPKEGPSILRIQQVVRGDSAAYFCASSITGDGGYGYTFGSGTRLTVV.

The chain is built from TRBV5-4 and TRBJ2-7; TRBD2 aligns across 9 bases. Germline V gives CDR1 SGHNT, CDR2 YYREEE (reference sequence). V shed 4 bases, J shed 2 bases, and the junction held 7 bases outside the gene matches. This CDR3 spans 15 amino acids. For the CDR3, the DNA is TGTGCCAGCAGCCCCTTAGCGGGGGCCCCCTACGAGCAGTACTTC. This sequence encodes CASSPLAGAPYEQYF. The variable domain in full, with the rest retrieved from reference TRBV5-4 and TRBJ2-7, is ETGVTQSPTHLIKTRGQQVTLRCSSQSGHNTVSWYQQALGQGPQFIFQYYREEENGRGNFPPRFSGLQFPNYSSELNVNALELDDSALYLCASSPLAGAPYEQYFGPGTRLTVT.